This T cell receptor (beta chain) is from a study of T cells in tuberculosis. The length of the CDR3 is 15 residues. CDR1 SEHNR and CDR2 FQNEAQ come from the germline V gene (reference sequence). V lost 5 bases to trimming and J lost 7 bases, with 20 bases between them. Repertoires were generated with immunoSEQ multiplex PCR, while TCRdb's copy carries only in-frame clones and drops some. The sample has roughly 30,000 clones; approximately 89% are singletons. Points on this clone: Its antigen is unidentified.

General study findings and limits: Active tuberculosis TCR-alpha repertoires lay closer to GMM-specific TCRs than IGRA-negative controls, suggesting clonal expansion.

The J gene is TRBJ2-5, the V gene TRBV7-9; the D gene is possibly TRBD2 (5 bases). The sequence came from a donor under 30 with latent tuberculosis or without tuberculosis infection. Sequences were obtained from PBMCs. CDR3 in DNA: TGTGCCAGCAGCCCTCCCGGACGGGGAGCAGCGACCCAGTACTTC. This sequence encodes CASSPPGRGAATQYF.